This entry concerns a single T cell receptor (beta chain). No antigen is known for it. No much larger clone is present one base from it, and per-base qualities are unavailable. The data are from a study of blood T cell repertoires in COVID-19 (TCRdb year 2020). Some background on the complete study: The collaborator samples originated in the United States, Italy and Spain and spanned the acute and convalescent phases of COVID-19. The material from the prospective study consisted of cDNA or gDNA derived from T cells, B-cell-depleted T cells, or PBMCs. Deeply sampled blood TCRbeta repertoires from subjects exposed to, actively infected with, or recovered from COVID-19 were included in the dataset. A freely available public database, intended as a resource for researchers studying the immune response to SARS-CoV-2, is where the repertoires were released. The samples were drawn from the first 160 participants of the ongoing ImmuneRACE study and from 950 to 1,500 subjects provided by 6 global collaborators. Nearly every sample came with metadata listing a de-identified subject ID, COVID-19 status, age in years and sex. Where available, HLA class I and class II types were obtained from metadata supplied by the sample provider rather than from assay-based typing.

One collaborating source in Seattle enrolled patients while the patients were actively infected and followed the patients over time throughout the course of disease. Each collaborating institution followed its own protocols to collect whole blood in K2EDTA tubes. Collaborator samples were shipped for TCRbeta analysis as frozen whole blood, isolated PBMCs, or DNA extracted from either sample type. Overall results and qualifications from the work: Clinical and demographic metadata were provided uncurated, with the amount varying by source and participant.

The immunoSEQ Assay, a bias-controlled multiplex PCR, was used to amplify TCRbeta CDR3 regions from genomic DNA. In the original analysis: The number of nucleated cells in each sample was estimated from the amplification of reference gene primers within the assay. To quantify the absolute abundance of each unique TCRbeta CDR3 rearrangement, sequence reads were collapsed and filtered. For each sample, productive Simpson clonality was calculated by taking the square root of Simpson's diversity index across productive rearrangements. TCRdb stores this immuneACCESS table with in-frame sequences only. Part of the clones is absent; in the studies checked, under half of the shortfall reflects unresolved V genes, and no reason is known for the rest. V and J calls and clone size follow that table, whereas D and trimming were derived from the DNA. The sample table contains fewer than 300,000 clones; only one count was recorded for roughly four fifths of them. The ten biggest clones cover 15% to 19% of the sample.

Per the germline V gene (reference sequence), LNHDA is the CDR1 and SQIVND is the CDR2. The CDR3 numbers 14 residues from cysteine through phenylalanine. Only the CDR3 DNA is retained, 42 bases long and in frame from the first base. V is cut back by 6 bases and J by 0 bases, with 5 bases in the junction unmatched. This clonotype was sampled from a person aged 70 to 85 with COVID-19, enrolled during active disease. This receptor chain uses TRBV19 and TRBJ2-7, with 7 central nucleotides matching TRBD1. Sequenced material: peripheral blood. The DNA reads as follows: TGTGCCAGTAGGAGGACAGGATCCTCCTACGAGCAGTACTTC. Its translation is CASRRTGSSYEQYF. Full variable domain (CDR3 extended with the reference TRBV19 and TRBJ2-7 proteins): DGGITQSPKYLFRKEGQNVTLSCEQNLNHDAMYWYRQDPGQGLRLIYYSQIVNDFQKGDIAEGYSVSREKKESFPLTVTSAQKNPTAFYLCASRRTGSSYEQYFGPGTRLTVT.